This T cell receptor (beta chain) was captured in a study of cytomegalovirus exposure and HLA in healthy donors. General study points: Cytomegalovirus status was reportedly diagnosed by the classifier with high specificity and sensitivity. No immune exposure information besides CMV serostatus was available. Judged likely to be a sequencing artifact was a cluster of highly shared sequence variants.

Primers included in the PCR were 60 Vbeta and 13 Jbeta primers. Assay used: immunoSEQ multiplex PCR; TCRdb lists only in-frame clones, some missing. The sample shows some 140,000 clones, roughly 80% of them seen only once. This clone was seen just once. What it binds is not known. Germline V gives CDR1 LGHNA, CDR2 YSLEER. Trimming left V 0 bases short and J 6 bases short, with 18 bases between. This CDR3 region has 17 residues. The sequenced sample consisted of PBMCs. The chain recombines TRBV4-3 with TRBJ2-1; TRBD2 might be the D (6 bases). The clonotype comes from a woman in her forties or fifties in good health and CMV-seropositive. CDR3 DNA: TGCGCCAGCAGCCAAGAACTCTTGCCGACTAGGGTCAATGAGCAGTTCTTC. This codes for CASSQELLPTRVNEQFF.